Listed here are 20 T cell receptor beta chains from one sample, sequenced in a study. TCRdb redid the calling of the 5' RACE reads with MiXCR, one entry per CDR3 protein. Of about 57,000 distinct CDR3 sequences listed, more than 25% were seen once; the top ten hold roughly 2.1%. Tregs were sorted as CD4+CD25+CD127-/low cells. What was sequenced was tumor-infiltrating Tregs sorted from the breast tumor. The origin of the receptors is a female donor with breast cancer.

The rearrangement joins TRBV24-1 to TRBJ2-1; D may match TRBD1 or TRBD2 (6 bases each). This CDR3 is 15 amino acids long. Trimming took 9 bases from V and 6 from J, leaving 20 bases between them. CDR1 and CDR2 from the germline V gene are KGHDR and SFDVKD. The CDR3 bases are TGTGCCACCGCTGATCCGGGGAAGGGGGGCAATGAGCAGTTCTTC. Translation: CATADPGKGGNEQFF.

The chain uses TRBV7-3 and TRBJ2-2; 7 positions match TRBD2. The CDR3 runs 15 residues. The ends lost 5 bases at V and 2 bases at J; junction bases unmatched: 5. Looked up from germline, CDR1 is SGHTA and CDR2 is FQGTGA. CDR3 in DNA: TGTGCCAGCAGCCCGACTAGCCCCAACACCGGGGAGCTGTTTTTT. Translated: CASSPTSPNTGELFF.

This clonotype showed up just a few times. The chain employs TRBV9 and TRBJ2-3; D possibly corresponds to TRBD1 (6 bases). The germline CDR1 and CDR2 sequences are SGDLS and YYNGEE. CDR3 size: 14 residues. Trimming pared 4 bases from V and 3 bases from J, leaving 12 bases between. The CDR3 region is CASSPGQFTDTQYF. In nucleotides, the CDR3 is TGTGCCAGCAGCCCAGGACAGTTTACAGATACGCAGTATTTT.

This clonotype was observed a single time. The V call is TRBV11-2, the J call TRBJ2-7, with D perhaps TRBD1 (6 bases). Trimming cost V 1 base and J 4 bases, with 17 bases left between them. The germline V gene has CDR1 SGHAT and CDR2 FQNNGV. This CDR3 comprises 16 residues. The CDR3, as DNA: TGTGCCAGCAGCTTAGCACCTGGGACAAAGCTTTACGAGCAGTACTTC. Protein product: CASSLAPGTKLYEQYF.

This clonotype was found a few times. The chain recombines TRBV27 with TRBJ1-5; TRBD1 aligns across 9 bases. The CDR3 runs 15 residues. V dropped 5 bases and J dropped 6; count of bases not matched to a gene: 8. In germline, CDR1 is MNHEY, CDR2 SMNVEV (reference sequence). In DNA, the CDR3 is TGTGCCAGCAGTACGAGTTTGACAGGGGGTCAGCCCCAGCATTTT. Its protein is CASSTSLTGGQPQHF.

This clonotype has only a few counts. It may be a read error: a sequence one base away is much more abundant. This chain links TRBV4-2 with TRBJ2-7; 8 bases agree with TRBD2. V dropped 1 base and J dropped 2; count of bases not matched to a gene: 10. CDR3 length: 17 residues. The germline CDR1 and CDR2 sequences are LGHNA and YNFKEQ. DNA of the CDR3: TGTGCCAGCAGCCAAGCCTGGTCTAGCGGGTCCACCTACGAGCAGTACTTC. It codes for CASSQAWSSGSTYEQYF.

Concerning this clonotype: This sequence may be a read error, since a much larger clone differs from it by one base. CDR3 in amino acids: CASSLPRTGETQYF. The CDR3 DNA reads TGTGCCAGCAGTTTACCCAGGACAGGAGAGACCCAGTACTTC. The chain couples TRBV27 to TRBJ2-5; 7 bases are shared with TRBD1. V was clipped by 2 bases and J by 4 bases; unmatched bases: 4. This CDR3 spans 14 amino acids. The germline CDR1 and CDR2 sequences are MNHEY and SMNVEV (reference sequence).

The V call is TRBV3-1, the J call TRBJ2-2; no firm D call. The CDR3 has 14 residues. V gave up 1 base and J gave up 7 bases, with 10 bases separating them. The germline gives CDR1 LGHDT, CDR2 YNNKEL (reference sequence). The CDR3 loop is CASSQVIPVGELFF. CDR3 bases: TGTGCCAGCAGCCAAGTAATCCCGGTCGGGGAGCTGTTTTTT.

The rearrangement uses TRBV7-2 and TRBJ2-5; TRBD2 might be the D (6 bases). The CDR3 spans 14 residues. Germline CDR1 SGHTA, CDR2 FQGNSA. Trimming cost V 2 bases and J 5 bases, with 12 bases left between them. In nucleotides, the CDR3 is TGTGCCAGCAGCTTATTGACTAGGGAGGAGACCCAGTACTTC. Protein sequence: CASSLLTREETQYF. The variable domain in full, with the rest retrieved from reference TRBV7-2 and TRBJ2-5, is GAGVSQSPSNKVTEKGKDVELRCDPISGHTALYWYRQSLGQGLEFLIYFQGNSAPDKSGLPSDRFSAERTGGSVSTLTIQRTQQEDSAVYLCASSLLTREETQYFGPGTRLLVL.

J is TRBJ2-5 and V is TRBV12-3 or TRBV12-4; TRBD2 matches at 9 bases. The CDR3 consists of 14 residues. J gave up 7 bases and V 6 bases, and 9 bases lay outside the gene matches. CDR3 loop: CASSLIAGVGTQYF. The CDR3 DNA reads TGTGCCAGCAGCCTCATAGCGGGGGTCGGGACCCAGTACTTC.

In regard to this clonotype: Given a much more abundant clone one base away, this may be a read error. The rearrangement uses TRBV5-1 and TRBJ1-1, with 7 bases aligning to TRBD1. The CDR3 length is 15 residues. Germline V lookup: CDR1 SGHRS, CDR2 YFSETQ. CDR3 sequence reads: CAGSLAGTVNTEAFF. CDR3 bases: TGCGCCGGCAGCTTGGCCGGGACAGTAAACACTGAAGCTTTCTTT.

This clonotype was seen a few times. The chain couples TRBV5-6 to TRBJ2-1, with 10 bases that match TRBD2. Germline V lookup: CDR1 SGHDT, CDR2 YYEEEE. V was pared by 0 bases and J by 8 bases, with 5 bases of the junction left unmatched. The CDR3 covers 15 residues. For the CDR3, the DNA is TGTGCCAGCAGCTTGGCTAGCGGGAGTCTGGATGAGCAGTTCTTC. Amino acid sequence: CASSLASGSLDEQFF.

This clonotype occurred many times. This chain uses TRBV5-5 with TRBJ2-1; 8 positions match TRBD2. The CDR3 contains 13 residues. Germline V lookup: CDR1 SGHKS, CDR2 YYEKEE (reference sequence). V lost 2 bases to trimming and J lost 7 bases; unmatched junction nucleotides: 2. The CDR3 DNA is TGTGCCAGCAGCTTTAGCGGGAAGAATGAGCAGTTCTTC. It translates to CASSFSGKNEQFF.

This clonotype appeared many times. This chain links TRBV6-5 with TRBJ1-2; maybe TRBD1 (6 bases). The CDR3 is 16 residues long. Between the trimmed V and J ends, which lost 0 bases and 5 bases, there was a span of 16 bases. CDR1 is MNHEY and CDR2 is SVGAGI in the germline V gene. CDR3 sequence reads: CASSYSLGGIHYGYTF. DNA of the CDR3: TGTGCCAGCAGTTACTCGCTCGGGGGCATTCATTATGGCTACACCTTC.

The chain is built from TRBV14 and TRBJ2-7, with 9 nucleotides matching TRBD2. J was trimmed by 0 bases and V by 4 bases; bases with no gene match: 4. Germline values: CDR1 SGHDN, CDR2 FVKESK. The CDR3 contains 15 residues. The CDR3 region is CASSRIAGVSYEQYF. CDR3 bases: TGTGCCAGCAGCCGAATAGCGGGAGTCTCCTACGAGCAGTACTTC.

On this clonotype: A read error may produce the germline difference seen at one junction end. The chain couples TRBV7-8 to TRBJ2-7; 7 bases are shared with TRBD2. CDR3 length: 14 amino acids. Germline assignment: CDR1 SGHVS and CDR2 FQNEAQ. The CDR3 region has the DNA TGTACCAGCAGCACCGGGGGGAGCTCCTACGAGCAGTACTTC. Its translation: CTSSTGGSSYEQYF.

Only a few counts were recorded for this clonotype. This sequence joins TRBV24-1 and TRBJ2-1; D unclear. CDR3 size: 14 residues. The ends were cut back, 4 bases at V and 4 bases at J, with 10 bases in the middle. Germline CDR1 and CDR2: KGHDR and SFDVKD. The CDR3 sequence: CATSEGLSYNEQFF. Written as DNA, the CDR3 is TGTGCCACCAGTGAGGGTCTCTCGTACAATGAGCAGTTCTTC.

Of note for this clonotype: This may come from a read error, since a much larger clone is one base off. The conserved final phenylalanine or tryptophan is absent from the CDR3, which likely points to a read error. This chain uses TRBV20-1 with TRBJ2-5; either TRBD1 or TRBD2 may supply D (5 bases each). Trimming cost V 4 bases and J 8 bases, with 17 bases left between them. Germline CDR1 reads DFQATT; CDR2 reads SNEGSKA (reference sequence). This CDR3 region has 13 residues. CDR3 in DNA: TGCAGTGCTACACTCGGGGACCCAGTAACCCAGTACTTA. Its protein product is CSATLGDPVTQYL.

The chain uses TRBV3-1 and TRBJ1-1; D gene uncertain. Germline lookup yields CDR1 LGHDT and CDR2 YNNKEL (reference sequence). V was shortened by 1 base and J by 5 bases, with 2 bases between the two germline ends. CDR3 size: 11 residues. The CDR3 DNA reads TGTGCCAGCAGCCAAGGGACTGAAGCTTTCTTT. This sequence encodes CASSQGTEAFF. Looking up the rest from reference TRBV3-1 and TRBJ1-1 gives the full variable domain: DTAVSQTPKYLVTQMGNDKSIKCEQNLGHDTMYWYKQDSKKFLKIMFSYNNKELIINETVPNRFSPKSPDKAHLNLHINSLELGDSAVYFCASSQGTEAFFGQGTRLTVV.

This clonotype showed up just a few times. The rearrangement uses TRBV6-2 or TRBV6-3 and TRBJ2-3; TRBD2 might be the D (5 bases). CDR1 and CDR2 (germline): MNHEY, SVGEGT. V was pared by 2 bases and J by 3 bases, with 18 bases between. This CDR3 spans 17 amino acids. The CDR3 is CASSYNREQIRTDTQYF. The CDR3 DNA is TGTGCCAGCAGTTACAATAGGGAGCAGATCAGGACAGATACGCAGTATTTT.